A single sample gave rise to the 5 T cell receptor beta chains below, sequenced in a study of OX40 agonist ivuxolimab in advanced cancers. To prepare the library, the immunoSEQ multiplex PCR assay was applied. TCRdb retrieved this table from immuneACCESS and kept in-frame rearrangements only. Not all clones are present; in checked studies, unresolved V genes account for under half, and no reason is known for the remainder. The sample table lists around 85,000 clones, about 90% of them with a count of one. Around 1.6% of the sample is in the top ten clones. Source: CD4+ or CD8+ T cells sorted from blood, taken in a trial of the OX40 agonist ivuxolimab. All receptors come from an adult with an advanced solid tumor such as melanoma, head and neck, liver or kidney cancer.

Only one count was recorded for this clone. V is TRBV11-3 and J is TRBJ2-1; TRBD2 might be the D (5 bases). Trimming cost V 5 bases and J 16 bases, with 15 bases left between them. The CDR3 spans 11 residues. CDR1 is SGHNT and CDR2 is YENEEA in the germline V gene. CDR3 sequence: CASSGGRERFF. For the CDR3, the DNA is TGTGCCAGCAGCGGAGGCCGGGAACGATTCTTC.

This rearrangement joins TRBV7-8 to TRBJ2-7; TRBD1 matches at 11 bases. This CDR3 is 14 amino acids long. Germline CDR1 and CDR2: SGHVS and FQNEAQ. J was trimmed by 7 bases and V by 3 bases; bases with no gene match: 5. The CDR3 DNA is TGTGCCAGCAGCTTCGGACAGGGGGCGGGGGAGCAGTACTTC. This codes for CASSFGQGAGEQYF.

The rearrangement links TRBV6-5 to TRBJ1-4, with D perhaps matching TRBD1 (6 bases). Trimming left V 6 bases short and J 8 bases short, with 16 bases between. The CDR3 runs 14 residues. CDR1 is MNHEY, CDR2 SVGAGI, per germline. CDR3 nucleotide sequence: TGTGCCAGCAGAAACGACAGGTTACCGGAAAAACTGTTTTTT. Its protein is CASRNDRLPEKLFF.

This clone has just one count. V gene TRBV5-1 combines with J gene TRBJ2-7; D unresolved. The germline V and J ends were trimmed by 0 bases and 6 bases, with 19 bases remaining between them. CDR1 is SGHRS, CDR2 YFSETQ, per germline. The CDR3 runs 16 residues. CDR3 sequence (DNA): TGCGCCAGCAGCTTGGGCTCCGGGCGCCGAGCCACCGAGCAGTACTTC. Its translation: CASSLGSGRRATEQYF.

The V and J genes are TRBV2 and TRBJ1-1; D uncertain. V was shortened by 5 bases and J by 1 base, with 11 bases between the two germline ends. This CDR3 region has 14 residues. Germline V gene data show CDR1 as SNHLY and CDR2 as FYNNEI. CDR3: CASSLGRTNTEAFF. The CDR3 bases are TGTGCCAGCAGTCTTGGACGGACGAACACTGAAGCTTTCTTT. The full variable domain, rest sourced from reference TRBV2 and TRBJ1-1, is EPEVTQTPSHQVTQMGQEVILRCVPISNHLYFYWYRQILGQKVEFLVSFYNNEISEKSEIFDDQFSVERPDGSNFTLKIRSTKLEDSAMYFCASSLGRTNTEAFFGQGTRLTVV.